Each of the 25 T cell receptor beta chains below was sequenced from the same sample in a study of CD8 T cells in Susac syndrome. With random hexamers, reverse transcription was performed on about 0.5 to 1 ug of RNA. Using its own MiXCR run on the immunoSEQ multiplex PCR reads, TCRdb lists one record per CDR3 protein. The sample shows about 120,000 distinct CDR3 sequences, around 96% of them seen only once. Sequenced sample: CD8+ T cells from PBMCs. Receptors originate from a human donor with Susac syndrome.

The chain employs TRBV13 and TRBJ2-1, with D perhaps matching TRBD1 (5 bases). V dropped 0 bases and J dropped 7 bases, with 10 bases sitting between them. Germline V gene sequence: CDR1 PRHDT, CDR2 FYEKMQ (reference sequence). CDR3 length equals 14 residues. CDR3 bases: TGTGCCAGCAGCTTAGGGGGGCCTGAGAATGAGCAGTTCTTC. This encodes CASSLGGPENEQFF.

The chain has TRBV18 and TRBJ2-4; no clear D. Germline lookup yields CDR1 KGHSH and CDR2 LQKENI. Trimming took off 0 bases at V and 5 bases at J, with 8 bases between the two ends. The CDR3 is 14 amino acids. In DNA form, the CDR3 reads TGTGCCAGCTCACCACCGTGGCCCGAAAACATTCAGTACTTC. Residues: CASSPPWPENIQYF.

The chain is built from TRBV6-5 and TRBJ2-2; either TRBD1 or TRBD2 may supply D (6 bases each). V lost 1 base and J lost 5, with 11 bases in between. CDR1 MNHEY and CDR2 SVGAGI come from the germline V gene. This CDR3 contains 15 residues. CDR3 nucleotide sequence: TGTGCCAGCAGTTACTGGGGGGCGCGGACCGGGGAGCTGTTTTTT. Protein product: CASSYWGARTGELFF.

The gene calls are TRBV28 and TRBJ1-5; tentative D call: TRBD1 (6 bases). The CDR3 is made up of 16 amino acids. Trimming pared 8 bases from V and 0 bases from J, leaving 17 bases between. CDR1 is MDHEN and CDR2 is SYDVKM in the germline V gene. DNA for the CDR3: TGTGCCAGCCTCCCGTCGATCAGGGGTAGCAATCAGCCCCAGCATTTT. This codes for CASLPSIRGSNQPQHF.

V and J are TRBV29-1 and TRBJ1-1; 7 bases line up with TRBD1. This CDR3 is 12 amino acids long. V lost 7 bases, J lost 3 bases, and 5 bases stayed unmatched. The germline V gene has CDR1 SQVTM and CDR2 ANQGSEA. The CDR3, as DNA: TGCAGCGACCAGGGGGGGTACACTGAAGCTTTCTTT. It encodes CSDQGGYTEAFF.

The chain is built from TRBV13 and TRBJ1-2; D gene unclear. Germline V gene lookup returns CDR1 PRHDT and CDR2 FYEKMQ (reference sequence). This CDR3 contains 13 residues. Trimming removed 2 bases at V and 2 bases at J, with 6 bases between. The CDR3: CASSLQANYGYTF. The CDR3 DNA reads TGTGCCAGCAGCTTACAGGCCAACTATGGCTACACCTTC.

This chain joins TRBV13 and TRBJ2-5; no clear D. V was cut by 1 base and J by 5 bases, with 8 bases left in between. The CDR3 length is 13 residues. Germline CDR1 is PRHDT and CDR2 is FYEKMQ (reference sequence). In DNA form, the CDR3 reads TGTGCCAGCAGCTTAGAGCGCGATGAGACCCAGTACTTC. Its protein is CASSLERDETQYF. Drawing the rest from reference TRBV13 and TRBJ2-5, the complete variable domain is AAGVIQSPRHLIKEKRETATLKCYPIPRHDTVYWYQQGPGQDPQFLISFYEKMQSDKGSIPDRFSAQQFSDYHSELNMSSLELGDSALYFCASSLERDETQYFGPGTRLLVL.

This clonotype was seen a single time. V usage is TRBV30 and J usage is TRBJ2-7, with 11 bases identical to TRBD1. Germline assignment: CDR1 GTSNPN and CDR2 SVGIG (reference sequence). The junction had 5 bases not matched to a gene; V was cut back by 3 bases and J by 4 bases. The CDR3 consists of 14 residues. CDR3 residues: CAWSWGTGGYEQYF. The CDR3 DNA reads TGTGCCTGGAGCTGGGGGACAGGGGGGTACGAGCAGTACTTC.

The J gene is TRBJ1-5, the V gene TRBV13; 8 nucleotides line up with TRBD1. The CDR3 covers 15 residues. V shed 3 bases and J 5 bases; nucleotides not matched to a gene: 6. CDR1 and CDR2 from the germline V gene are PRHDT and FYEKMQ (reference sequence). CDR3 region: CASSLDREKDQPQHF. The CDR3 bases are TGTGCCAGCAGCTTGGACAGGGAGAAGGATCAGCCCCAGCATTTT.

This chain connects TRBV5-5 to TRBJ1-5; D gene uncertain. There are 15 residues in the CDR3. Per germline, CDR1 SGHKS and CDR2 YYEKEE (reference sequence). The V gene lost 6 bases and the J gene lost 4 bases, with 17 bases spanning the gap. CDR3 coding DNA: TGTGCCAGCACAGAGCCCGAGGAGCCAAATCAGCCCCAGCATTTT. Protein: CASTEPEEPNQPQHF. Full variable domain (remainder filled in from reference TRBV5-5 and TRBJ1-5): DAGVTQSPTHLIKTRGQQVTLRCSPISGHKSVSWYQQVLGQGPQFIFQYYEKEERGRGNFPDRFSARQFPNYSSELNVNALLLGDSALYLCASTEPEEPNQPQHFGDGTRLSIL.

The V call is TRBV20-1, the J call TRBJ2-3, with 12 bases aligning to TRBD2. V lost 6 bases and J lost 4; bases outside the gene matches: 20. Germline V gene sequence: CDR1 DFQATT, CDR2 SNEGSKA (reference sequence). The CDR3 covers 19 residues. The CDR3 coding sequence is TGCAGTGCGGGGGGGCCTACTAGCGGGGGGCCCAAGTGGTCAGATACGCAGTATTTT. Translated: CSAGGPTSGGPKWSDTQYF.

This chain links TRBV2 with TRBJ2-5, with D possibly TRBD1 on 6 matching bases. The CDR3 runs 17 residues. V lost 4 bases and J lost 1, with 19 bases in between. Germline CDR1 reads SNHLY; CDR2 reads FYNNEI. CDR3 bases: TGTGCCAGCAGTGCCTTCGGCTTCGGGACATCCCAAGAGACCCAGTACTTC. Translation gives CASSAFGFGTSQETQYF.

The chain carries TRBV6-1 and TRBJ2-1; TRBD2 agrees at 11 bases. Trimming took 6 bases from V and 4 from J; bases not matched to a gene: 5. The CDR3 contains 15 residues. Germline CDR1 reads MNHNS; CDR2 reads SASEGT. In nucleotides, the CDR3 is TGTGCCAGCAGCGAGACTAGCGGGACTTACAATGAGCAGTTCTTC. It yields the protein CASSETSGTYNEQFF.

The chain carries TRBV23-1 and TRBJ2-7, with D maybe TRBD2 (6 bases). TRBV23-1 is noted as an ORF with a role that remains uncertain. This CDR3 is built from 16 residues. The V end was cut by 4 bases, the J end by 5 bases, with 21 bases between. The CDR3 reads CASSLPGDHQPHEQYF. CDR3 nucleotide sequence: TGCGCCAGCAGTCTCCCGGGGGACCATCAACCCCACGAGCAGTACTTC.

This sequence joins TRBV5-6 and TRBJ2-1, with 12 bases lining up with TRBD2. The germline V gene encodes CDR1 SGHDT and CDR2 YYEEEE. V was pared by 1 base and J by 13 bases, with 6 bases of the junction left unmatched. The CDR3 extends over 14 amino acids. The CDR3 nucleotides read TGTGCCAGCAGCTTGACTAGCGGGGGGCGCCGTCAGTTCTTC. Translated, it gives CASSLTSGGRRQFF.

The genes are TRBV6-5 and TRBJ2-1; TRBD2 matches 12 bases. This CDR3 comprises 18 residues. CDR1 MNHEY and CDR2 SVGAGI come from the germline V gene. After removal of 2 bases from V and 8 bases from J, the junction contained 13 bases not matched to a gene. The CDR3 loop reads CASSYLSSGGANLDEQFF. The DNA for the CDR3 is TGTGCCAGCAGTTACCTGTCTAGCGGGGGGGCTAACCTCGATGAGCAGTTCTTC.

In DNA, the CDR3 is TGTGCCAGCAGCCTACTAGCGGGGAGCACAGATACGCAGTATTTT. Translating gives CASSLLAGSTDTQYF. The J gene is TRBJ2-3, the V gene TRBV14; TRBD2 agrees at 10 bases. Trimming at V came to 4 bases and at J to 0 bases, leaving 1 base not matched to a gene. The V gene's germline CDR1 is SGHDN and CDR2 FVKESK. This CDR3 is built from 15 residues.

This chain joins TRBV3-1 and TRBJ2-5; D not resolved. The CDR3 is 13 residues long. Germline CDR1 and CDR2: LGHDT and YNNKEL (reference sequence). Trimming took 6 bases from V and 5 from J, leaving 13 bases between them. The CDR3 bases are TGTGCCAGCAGGCTACCACGTATGGAGACCCAGTACTTC. Residues: CASRLPRMETQYF.

The gene calls are TRBV25-1 and TRBJ2-7, with unresolved D. The CDR3 runs to 14 residues. Trimming left V 3 bases short and J 1 base short, with 10 bases between. Germline-derived CDR1 and CDR2 are MGHDK and SYGVNS. The CDR3 is CASSESGYSYEQYF. DNA of the CDR3: TGTGCCAGCAGTGAGTCGGGTTATTCCTACGAGCAGTACTTC.

This chain joins TRBV14 and TRBJ2-3; no clear D. V lost 1 base and J 0 bases, leaving 2 bases between the germline ends. In germline, CDR1 is SGHDN, CDR2 FVKESK. The length of the CDR3 is 13 residues. The CDR3 reads CASSQVSTDTQYF. In nucleotides, the CDR3 is TGTGCCAGCAGCCAAGTAAGCACAGATACGCAGTATTTT.

J is TRBJ1-2 and V is TRBV20-1; TRBD1 aligns across 7 bases. Trimming at V came to 7 bases and at J to 0 bases, leaving 5 bases not matched to a gene. The CDR3 is 13 residues long. Germline CDR1 DFQATT, CDR2 SNEGSKA (reference sequence). CDR3: CSVTGEANYGYTF. The CDR3 DNA is TGCAGTGTCACAGGGGAAGCTAACTATGGCTACACCTTC.

The V and J genes are TRBV6-5 and TRBJ2-1, with 9 bases lining up with TRBD2. Germline CDR1 reads MNHEY; CDR2 reads SVGAGI. The ends lost 2 bases at V and 8 bases at J; junction bases unmatched: 7. This CDR3 contains 15 residues. DNA for the CDR3: TGTGCCAGCAGTTACGGCGGGGGGGCCGGGGATGAGCAGTTCTTC. It specifies CASSYGGGAGDEQFF.

A single count supports this clonotype. The CDR3 nucleotides read TGTGCCAGCAGCGCCGGACTAGCGGATAACAATGAGCAGTTCTTC. Translated: CASSAGLADNNEQFF. The rearrangement uses TRBV6-4 and TRBJ2-1, with 10 bases lining up with TRBD2. Looked up from germline, CDR1 is MRHNA and CDR2 is SNTAGT. The CDR3 covers 15 residues. Trimming took 6 bases from V and 5 from J; bases not matched to a gene: 7.

The genes are TRBV9 and TRBJ1-5; D not resolved. The germline V gene encodes CDR1 SGDLS and CDR2 YYNGEE. Trimming removed 4 bases from V and 6 bases from J, with 11 bases in between. The CDR3 is 13 residues long. The CDR3 is CASSQGHGQPQHF. CDR3 in DNA: TGTGCCAGCAGCCAAGGCCACGGTCAGCCCCAGCATTTT. Supplemented by reference TRBV9 and TRBJ1-5, the full variable domain reads DSGVTQTPKHLITATGQRVTLRCSPRSGDLSVYWYQQSLDQGLQFLIQYYNGEERAKGNILERFSAQQFPDLHSELNLSSLELGDSALYFCASSQGHGQPQHFGDGTRLSIL.

The chain is built from TRBV30 and TRBJ1-2; 8 bases are a match to TRBD1. J was trimmed by 6 bases and V by 1 base; bases with no gene match: 7. CDR1 and CDR2 (germline): GTSNPN, SVGIG (reference sequence). This CDR3 is built from 14 residues. The CDR3: CAWSDDRGGDGYTF. The CDR3 DNA reads TGTGCCTGGAGTGACGACAGGGGAGGCGATGGCTACACCTTC.